The TCR beta chain under discussion was sequenced for a study of blood T cell repertoires in COVID-19. Study-level information: COVID-19 samples collected from the United States, Italy and Spain covered acute and convalescent phases. T cells, B-cell-depleted T cells, or PBMCs provided the cDNA or gDNA that served as material.

In the authors' methods: How many nucleated cells were present was estimated from reference gene primer amplification. Sequencing used immunoSEQ multiplex PCR; TCRdb keeps in-frame clones, though not all of them. That table furnishes V, J and clone size, whereas the DNA furnished D and trimming. The repertoire consists of around 320,000 clones, with around 89% occurring once and the leading ten covering 6.9%. This CDR3 has 21 residues. Germline V gene sequence: CDR1 MDHEN, CDR2 SYDVKM. J lost 3 bases, V lost 1 base, and 19 bases had no gene match. Sequenced: peripheral blood. The source of this sequence is a woman aged 25-40 years who had recovered from COVID-19. The V gene is TRBV28, the J gene TRBJ2-1; TRBD2 matches at 9 bases. The CDR3: CASSLFGTPAPAGGHYNEQFF. As DNA, the CDR3 is TGTGCCAGCAGTTTATTCGGTACCCCCGCCCCAGCGGGGGGCCACTACAATGAGCAGTTCTTC.